Sequencing of this T cell receptor beta chain was carried out in a study of CD8 T cells in ankylosing spondylitis. General observations from the study: Relatively rare in peripheral blood, disease-linked clones were also CD8+. Disease-linked clones reportedly showed significant enrichment in matched ankylosing spondylitis synovial fluid. Earlier reports found some motif variants in synovial fluid and blood in reactive arthritis.

Researchers built TCR beta libraries using quantitative 5'-RACE with molecular barcodes. TCRdb re-called the 5' RACE reads through MiXCR, storing one row per CDR3 protein. Here the sample spans approximately 45,000 distinct CDR3 sequences, 9.5% to 12% being singletons. Germline assignment: CDR1 MDHEN and CDR2 SYDVKM. V lost 4 bases to trimming and J lost 3 bases, with 10 bases between them. CDR3 size: 13 residues. The table lists this clonotype with many counts. Its antigen is not known. The V call is TRBV28, the J call TRBJ2-7; D possibly matches TRBD1 or TRBD2 (5 bases each). The TCR sequence derives from a male donor with ankylosing spondylitis or in good health (not recorded which). The sequenced material came from blood, either unsorted or a sorted T cell fraction (not recorded which). CDR3 region: CASSWGRDYEQYF. The CDR3 region has the DNA TGTGCCAGCAGTTGGGGACGCGACTACGAGCAGTACTTC. The full variable domain, with the rest looked up from reference TRBV28 and TRBJ2-7, is DVKVTQSSRYLVKRTGEKVFLECVQDMDHENMFWYRQDPGLGLRLIYFSYDVKMKEKGDIPEGYSVSREKKERFSLILESASTNQTSMYLCASSWGRDYEQYFGPGTRLTVT.